One TCR beta chain is described in this entry. It was with 60 Vbeta and 13 Jbeta primers that the PCR ran. Original handling: A later analysis counted about 80 million unique TCR beta chains, some 12 million shared. The table came from immunoSEQ multiplex PCR; TCRdb's copy has only in-frame clones and leaves some out. D and trimming were read from the DNA, whereas the V and J calls and clone size are those reported in that table. Seen here are around 60,000 clones, around 81% observed once, and the top ten hold around 6%. The germline gives CDR1 SQVTM, CDR2 ANQGSEA. Deletions cut 3 bases from V and 4 bases from J, with 7 bases between. CDR3 length equals 13 residues. The sample belongs to a study of cytomegalovirus exposure and HLA in healthy donors. The overall study: Out of around 360 genotyped donors, roughly 80% belonged to the Caucasian-associated ancestry cluster.

The clonotype was recovered from a male donor in good health and CMV-seronegative. The rearrangement joins TRBV29-1 to TRBJ2-6; no definite D call. The sequenced sample consisted of PBMCs. Here the CDR3 reads CSVDSSGANVLTF. The DNA of the CDR3 is TGCAGCGTTGACAGTTCCGGGGCCAACGTCCTGACTTTC.